This is a list of T cell receptor beta chains from one sample in a study of blood T cell repertoires in COVID-19. TCRdb's table, derived via immunoSEQ multiplex PCR, lists solely in-frame clones and lacks some. Among about 180,000 clones listed, about three quarters were seen once. The sample was peripheral blood. These receptors were obtained from a woman in her 70s with acute or convalescent COVID-19. The CDR3 runs from the conserved cysteine through the conserved F or W. Each record gives: J gene, CDR3 length, V gene, clone size, D gene, CDR3 DNA, CDR3 protein. D genes are given only for firm matches. Clone size, where shown, is once, few, many, or a class for clones that have expanded.

J: TRBJ2-3
length: 13
V: TRBV19
size: .
D: .
DNA: TGTGCCACCGAGGAGGCGACCACAGATACGCAGTATTTT
CDR3: CATEEATTDTQYF

J: TRBJ2-5
length: 12
V: TRBV3-1/TRBV3-2
size: few
D: .
DNA: TGTGCCAGCAGCCAAAGCGGCGAGACCCAGTACTTC
CDR3: CASSQSGETQYF

J: TRBJ2-3
length: 13
V: TRBV10-1
size: .
D: .
DNA: TGCGCCAGCAGTCCAGTTAGCACAGATACGCAGTATTTT
CDR3: CASSPVSTDTQYF

J: TRBJ1-1
length: 14
V: TRBV5-1
size: .
D: TRBD1
DNA: TGCGCCAGCAGCTGGACAGGTTGGGGAACTGAAGCTTTCTTT
CDR3: CASSWTGWGTEAFF

J: TRBJ2-7
length: 12
V: TRBV10-2
size: few
D: .
DNA: TGCGCCAGCAGTGTTGACAGCTACGAGCAGTACTTC
CDR3: CASSVDSYEQYF

J: TRBJ1-6
length: 15
V: TRBV7-3
size: .
D: .
DNA: TGTGCCAGCAGCTTAGAGGCAGGGAGGCACTCACCCCTCCACTTT
CDR3: CASSLEAGRHSPLHF

J: TRBJ1-6
length: 19
V: TRBV7-9
size: .
D: .
DNA: TGTGCCAGCAGCTTAAGACCCGTATGGGGGGACGCGACGGGTTCACCCCTCCACTTT
CDR3: CASSLRPVWGDATGSPLHF

J: TRBJ1-6
length: 15
V: TRBV6-1
size: .
D: .
DNA: TGTGCCAGCAGTGAACGGAGTTCCTATAATTCACCCCTCCACTTT
CDR3: CASSERSSYNSPLHF

J: TRBJ2-5
length: 13
V: TRBV11-3
size: .
D: TRBD2
DNA: TGTGCCAGCAGCGCCAGACTAGCGGGAGCCCTCCACTTC
CDR3: CASSARLAGALHF

J: TRBJ2-3
length: 15
V: TRBV24-1
size: few
D: .
DNA: TGTGCCACCAGTGATTTGACCCAGGGGGGAGATACGCAGTATTTT
CDR3: CATSDLTQGGDTQYF

J: TRBJ2-5
length: 14
V: TRBV27
size: .
D: .
DNA: TGTGCCAGCAGTTTATCGATCGAGGGAGAGACCCAGTACTTC
CDR3: CASSLSIEGETQYF

J: TRBJ1-1
length: 14
V: TRBV11-1
size: .
D: .
DNA: TGTGCCAGCAGCTTAAGGCAGGGATGGTCTGAAGCTTTCTTT
CDR3: CASSLRQGWSEAFF

J: TRBJ1-1
length: 13
V: TRBV2
size: .
D: .
DNA: TGTGCCAGCAGTGTCACCGGGAACACTGAAGCTTTCTTT
CDR3: CASSVTGNTEAFF

J: TRBJ1-3
length: 16
V: TRBV21-1
size: .
D: .
DNA: TGTGCCAGCTTGGACCAGGGGAAGGGCTCTGGAAACACCATATATTTT
CDR3: CASLDQGKGSGNTIYF

J: TRBJ1-6
length: 14
V: TRBV9
size: .
D: TRBD1
DNA: TGTGCCAGCAGCACCGGACAGGGCTATTCACCCCTCCACTTT
CDR3: CASSTGQGYSPLHF

J: TRBJ2-2
length: 17
V: TRBV10-2
size: .
D: TRBD1
DNA: TGCGCCAGCAAAGGCACCGGGACAGGGGCTGACACCGGGGAGCTGTTTTTT
CDR3: CASKGTGTGADTGELFF

J: TRBJ2-1
length: 17
V: TRBV19
size: .
D: TRBD2
DNA: TGTGCCAGTAGTATGTTAGCCAGCGGGAGCTCCTACAATGAGCAGTTCTTC
CDR3: CASSMLASGSSYNEQFF

J: TRBJ2-3
length: 18
V: TRBV28
size: .
D: .
DNA: TGTGCCAGCAGTTCACTAGTGGTTCGGACAGAGTCCACAGATACGCAGTATTTT
CDR3: CASSSLVVRTESTDTQYF

J: TRBJ1-1
length: 16
V: TRBV24-1
size: once
D: .
DNA: TGTGCCACCAGTGGGGGGCGGGGGGCGCCGGACACTGAAGCTTTCTTT
CDR3: CATSGGRGAPDTEAFF

J: TRBJ2-1
length: 15
V: TRBV11-2
size: .
D: .
DNA: TGTGCCAGCAGCTCGATAAGGGGGAGCTACAATGAGCAGTTCTTC
CDR3: CASSSIRGSYNEQFF

J: TRBJ1-5
length: 14
V: TRBV27
size: .
D: TRBD1
DNA: TGTGCCAGCAGCTCGAGACAGGGAGGTCAGCCCCAGCATTTT
CDR3: CASSSRQGGQPQHF

J: TRBJ2-3
length: 15
V: TRBV2
size: .
D: TRBD2
DNA: TGTGCCAGCAGTGAGACTAGCGGGCGCACAGATACGCAGTATTTT
CDR3: CASSETSGRTDTQYF

J: TRBJ2-1
length: 15
V: TRBV9
size: .
D: .
DNA: TGTGCCAGCAGCCCTACCGGGACAAACTACAATGAGCAGTTCTTC
CDR3: CASSPTGTNYNEQFF

J: TRBJ2-7
length: 15
V: TRBV3-1/TRBV3-2
size: .
D: TRBD2
DNA: TGTGCCAGCAGCCAAGTATCCCTAGCGGGATCCGAGCAGTACTTC
CDR3: CASSQVSLAGSEQYF

J: TRBJ2-7
length: 16
V: TRBV4-1
size: once
D: TRBD1
DNA: TGCGCCAGCAGCCAAGGGTACCGGGACAGGGTGGGCGAGCAGTACTTC
CDR3: CASSQGYRDRVGEQYF

J: TRBJ2-5
length: 15
V: TRBV6-5
size: .
D: .
DNA: TGTGCCAGCAGGGGCCTCAGGGCGGCGGAAGAGACCCAGTACTTC
CDR3: CASRGLRAAEETQYF

J: TRBJ1-2
length: 15
V: TRBV7-9
size: .
D: .
DNA: TGTGCCAGCAGCTTCTTCCGACAATCAAACTATGGCTACACCTTC
CDR3: CASSFFRQSNYGYTF

J: TRBJ1-2
length: 14
V: TRBV30
size: .
D: .
DNA: TGTGCCTGGACTCCAGGACACCAACTCTATGGCTACACCTTC
CDR3: CAWTPGHQLYGYTF

J: TRBJ2-6
length: 19
V: TRBV9
size: .
D: TRBD1
DNA: TGTGCCAGCAGCGCAGGGTGGGACAGGTCTTTCCCTGGGGCCAACGTCCTGACTTTC
CDR3: CASSAGWDRSFPGANVLTF

J: TRBJ2-1
length: 16
V: TRBV5-1
size: .
D: TRBD2
DNA: TGCGCCAGCAGCCCGCGGACTAGCGAGCTGCACAATGAGCAGTTCTTC
CDR3: CASSPRTSELHNEQFF

J: TRBJ2-2
length: 16
V: TRBV6-5
size: .
D: TRBD2
DNA: TGTGCCAGCAGTTCACCGGCGGGAGGTAACGCCGGGGAGCTGTTTTTT
CDR3: CASSSPAGGNAGELFF

J: TRBJ2-5
length: 16
V: TRBV18
size: .
D: TRBD1
DNA: TGTGCCAGCTCACCACCCGGACAGGGTTTAGGAGAGACCCAGTACTTC
CDR3: CASSPPGQGLGETQYF

J: TRBJ2-5
length: 14
V: TRBV5-1
size: .
D: .
DNA: TGCGCCAGCAGCTTCCTTAGCTTGGTTGAGACCCAGTACTTC
CDR3: CASSFLSLVETQYF

J: TRBJ1-4
length: 11
V: TRBV7-9
size: .
D: .
DNA: TGTGCCAGCAGCCACAGTGAAAAACTGTTTTTT
CDR3: CASSHSEKLFF

J: TRBJ2-6
length: 15
V: TRBV5-1
size: .
D: TRBD1
DNA: TGCGCCAGCAGTTATAGACAGGGGGCGGGCGACGTCCTGACTTTC
CDR3: CASSYRQGAGDVLTF

J: TRBJ2-7
length: 15
V: TRBV19
size: .
D: TRBD1
DNA: TGTGCCAGTAGTATGGTAACAGGGGGGTTGTACGAGCAGTACTTC
CDR3: CASSMVTGGLYEQYF

J: TRBJ1-3
length: 12
V: TRBV13
size: .
D: TRBD1
DNA: TGTGCCAGCAGCCCGACAGGGAACACCATATATTTT
CDR3: CASSPTGNTIYF

J: TRBJ1-1
length: 13
V: TRBV10-3
size: .
D: .
DNA: TGTGCCATCAGTGAGTCGGCGGGCACTGAAGCTTTCTTT
CDR3: CAISESAGTEAFF

J: TRBJ1-4
length: 13
V: TRBV4-1
size: .
D: .
DNA: TGCGCCAGCAGCCACCCAGGGTTCGAAAAACTGTTTTTT
CDR3: CASSHPGFEKLFF

J: TRBJ1-2
length: 15
V: TRBV19
size: .
D: TRBD1
DNA: TGTGCCAGTAGTATAGCCCTGACAGGGGCTTATGGCTACACCTTC
CDR3: CASSIALTGAYGYTF

J: TRBJ1-3
length: 15
V: TRBV5-6
size: .
D: .
DNA: TGTGCCAGCAGCTTGTACAGCAACTCTGGAAACACCATATATTTT
CDR3: CASSLYSNSGNTIYF

J: TRBJ2-3
length: 16
V: TRBV5-1
size: .
D: TRBD2
DNA: TGCGCCAGCAGCTTGGCTTTTCTAGCGGACACAGATACGCAGTATTTT
CDR3: CASSLAFLADTDTQYF

J: TRBJ1-1
length: 14
V: TRBV2
size: .
D: .
DNA: TGTGCCAGCAGTGAAACGCGGGCAGGGGCTGAAGCTTTCTTT
CDR3: CASSETRAGAEAFF

J: TRBJ2-5
length: 15
V: TRBV6-2/TRBV6-3
size: .
D: TRBD2
DNA: TGTGCCAGCAGTTACTTGGCTAGCGGGACGGAGACCCAGTACTTC
CDR3: CASSYLASGTETQYF

J: TRBJ1-5
length: 14
V: TRBV6-1
size: once
D: TRBD1
DNA: TGTGCCAGCAGTGAAGTGGACAGGGCTCAGCCCCAGCATTTT
CDR3: CASSEVDRAQPQHF

J: TRBJ2-2
length: 18
V: TRBV2
size: .
D: TRBD1
DNA: TGTGCCAGCAGTGTGCCCGGGACAGCAACCAAGAACACCGGGGAGCTGTTTTTT
CDR3: CASSVPGTATKNTGELFF

J: TRBJ2-1
length: 17
V: TRBV14
size: few
D: .
DNA: TGTGCCAGCAGCCAAGATTTTAGCGGAGGCTCCTACAATGAGCAGTTCTTC
CDR3: CASSQDFSGGSYNEQFF

J: TRBJ2-7
length: 16
V: TRBV5-1
size: .
D: TRBD1
DNA: TGCGCCAGCAGCTTGGGGGCCGGGACAGAAGGCTACGAGCAGTACTTC
CDR3: CASSLGAGTEGYEQYF

J: TRBJ2-1
length: 15
V: TRBV2
size: .
D: TRBD2
DNA: TGTGCCAGCAGGAGGACTAGCGGAAACTACAATGAGCAGTTCTTC
CDR3: CASRRTSGNYNEQFF

J: TRBJ2-3
length: 13
V: TRBV27
size: .
D: TRBD2
DNA: TGTGCCAGCAGACCTAGCGGGACAGATACGCAGTATTTT
CDR3: CASRPSGTDTQYF